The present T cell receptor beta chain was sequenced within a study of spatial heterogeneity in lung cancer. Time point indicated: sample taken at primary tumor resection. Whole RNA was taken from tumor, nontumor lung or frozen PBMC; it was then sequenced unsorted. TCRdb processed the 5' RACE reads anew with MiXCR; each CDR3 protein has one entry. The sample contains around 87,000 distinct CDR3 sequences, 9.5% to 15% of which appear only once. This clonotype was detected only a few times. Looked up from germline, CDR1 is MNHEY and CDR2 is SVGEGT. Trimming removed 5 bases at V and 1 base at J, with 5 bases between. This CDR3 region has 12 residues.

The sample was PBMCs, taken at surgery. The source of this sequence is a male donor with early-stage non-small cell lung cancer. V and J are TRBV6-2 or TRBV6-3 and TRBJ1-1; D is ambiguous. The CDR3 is CASSAANTEAFF. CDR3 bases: TGTGCCAGCAGTGCAGCGAACACTGAAGCTTTCTTT.